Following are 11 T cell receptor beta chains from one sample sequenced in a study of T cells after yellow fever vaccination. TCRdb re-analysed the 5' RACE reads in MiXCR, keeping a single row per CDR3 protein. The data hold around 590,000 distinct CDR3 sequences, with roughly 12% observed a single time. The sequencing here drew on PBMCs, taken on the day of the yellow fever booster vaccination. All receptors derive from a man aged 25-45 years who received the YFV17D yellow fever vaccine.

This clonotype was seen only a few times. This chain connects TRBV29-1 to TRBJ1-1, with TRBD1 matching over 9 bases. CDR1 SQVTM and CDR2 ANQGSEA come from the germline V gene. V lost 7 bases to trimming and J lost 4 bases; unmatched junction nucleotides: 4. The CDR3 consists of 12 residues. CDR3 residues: CSAWTGATEAFF. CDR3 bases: TGCAGCGCCTGGACAGGGGCCACTGAAGCTTTCTTT.

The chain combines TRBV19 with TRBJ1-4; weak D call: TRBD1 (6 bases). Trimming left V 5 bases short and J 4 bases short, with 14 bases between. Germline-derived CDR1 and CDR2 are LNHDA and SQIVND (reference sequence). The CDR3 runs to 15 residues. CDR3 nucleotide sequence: TGTGCCAGTAGTCCCCGAGGGGGGCTTAATGAAAAACTGTTTTTT. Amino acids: CASSPRGGLNEKLFF.

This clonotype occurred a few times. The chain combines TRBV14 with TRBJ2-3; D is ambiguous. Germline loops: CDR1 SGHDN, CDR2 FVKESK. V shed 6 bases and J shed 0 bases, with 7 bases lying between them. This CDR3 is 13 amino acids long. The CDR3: CASSYLSTDTQYF. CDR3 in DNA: TGTGCCAGCAGTTACCTTAGCACAGATACGCAGTATTTT.

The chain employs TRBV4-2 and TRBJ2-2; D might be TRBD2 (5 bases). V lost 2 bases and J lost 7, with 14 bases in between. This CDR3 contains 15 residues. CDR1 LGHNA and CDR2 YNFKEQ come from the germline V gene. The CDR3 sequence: CASSQQPDGNGELFF. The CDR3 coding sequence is TGTGCCAGCAGCCAACAACCAGACGGGAACGGGGAGCTGTTTTTT.

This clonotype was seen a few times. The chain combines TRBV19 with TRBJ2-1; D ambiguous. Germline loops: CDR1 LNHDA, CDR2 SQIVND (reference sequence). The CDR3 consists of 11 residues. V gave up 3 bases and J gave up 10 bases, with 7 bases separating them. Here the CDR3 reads CASSIPSEQFF. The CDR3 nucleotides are TGTGCCAGTAGTATCCCCTCGGAGCAGTTCTTC.

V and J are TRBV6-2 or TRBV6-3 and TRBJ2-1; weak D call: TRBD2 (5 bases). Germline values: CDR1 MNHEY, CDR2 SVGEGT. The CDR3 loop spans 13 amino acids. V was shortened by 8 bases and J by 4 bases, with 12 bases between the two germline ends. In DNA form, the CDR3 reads TGTGCCAGCCTCGCGGACTGGTACAATGAGCAGTTCTTC. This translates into CASLADWYNEQFF.

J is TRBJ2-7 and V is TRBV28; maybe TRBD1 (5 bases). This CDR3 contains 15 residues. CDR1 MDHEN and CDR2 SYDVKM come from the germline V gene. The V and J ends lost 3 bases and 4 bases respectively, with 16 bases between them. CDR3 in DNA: TGTGCCAGCAGTTTCCCAGGGCAAAGGGTTTACGAGCAGTACTTC. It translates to CASSFPGQRVYEQYF.

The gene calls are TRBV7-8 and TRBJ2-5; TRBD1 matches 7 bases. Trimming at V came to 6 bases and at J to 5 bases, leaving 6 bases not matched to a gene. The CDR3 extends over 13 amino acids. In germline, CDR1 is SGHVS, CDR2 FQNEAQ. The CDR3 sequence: CASRNRGRETQYF. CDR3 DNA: TGTGCCAGCAGGAACAGGGGCCGGGAGACCCAGTACTTC.

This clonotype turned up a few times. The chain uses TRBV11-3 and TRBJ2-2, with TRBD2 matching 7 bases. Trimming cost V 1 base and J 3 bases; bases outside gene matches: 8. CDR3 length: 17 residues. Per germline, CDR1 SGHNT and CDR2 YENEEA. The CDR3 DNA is TGTGCCAGCAGCTTAGTGGCGGGAGTGTTGGACACCGGGGAGCTGTTTTTT. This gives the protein CASSLVAGVLDTGELFF.

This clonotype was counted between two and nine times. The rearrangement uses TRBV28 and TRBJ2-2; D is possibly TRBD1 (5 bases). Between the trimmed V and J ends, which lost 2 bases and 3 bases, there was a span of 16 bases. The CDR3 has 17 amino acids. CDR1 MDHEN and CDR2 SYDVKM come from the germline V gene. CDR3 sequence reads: CASSLGAVVSYTGELFF. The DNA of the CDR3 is TGTGCCAGCAGTTTAGGGGCAGTGGTTTCGTACACCGGGGAGCTGTTTTTT.

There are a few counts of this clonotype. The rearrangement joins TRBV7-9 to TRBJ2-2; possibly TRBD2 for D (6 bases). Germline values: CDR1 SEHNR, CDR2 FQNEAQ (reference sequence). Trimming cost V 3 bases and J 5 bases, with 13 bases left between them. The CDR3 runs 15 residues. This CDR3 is CASSLAGSRTGELFF. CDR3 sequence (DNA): TGTGCCAGCAGCTTGGCGGGGTCGAGGACCGGGGAGCTGTTTTTT.